This T cell receptor (beta chain) was recovered during a study of identical twins (dated by TCRdb to the mid-2010s). The study in broad terms: TCR alpha and beta repertoires from monozygotic twins, unrelated adults of various ages and cord blood were deep-sequenced to test whether fetal clonotypes persist. To rule out contamination, replicate twin experiments were performed at different times with different library preparation protocols. Study-level results and caveats: Out-of-frame TCR alpha sharing in monozygotic twins was systematically underestimated by recombination models, whereas sharing between unrelated individuals was in agreement with the recombination models. Abundant cord blood beta clonotypes carried fewer insertions; young adult naive repertoires showed a weaker similar trend, while memory repertoires showed none. Zero-insertion analyses could be partly confounded by invariant T cells such as MAIT and iNKT, although diverse VJ usage argued against such confounding for most clonotypes. Compared with coincidental sharing between unrelated individuals, an excess of low generation-probability sequences was observed among out-of-frame TCR alpha sequences shared between twins. Excess twin sharing in beta out-of-frame sequences was weaker because fewer shared sequences lowered the signal-to-noise ratio. Because the same donors could not be followed over many years, conclusions were based on cross-sectional statistical analysis.

The CDR3 covers 14 residues, taking in both the cysteine and the phenylalanine. Only CDR3 DNA is held: 42 bases, read in frame from base 1. V is cut back by 5 bases and J by 4 bases, with 7 bases in the junction unmatched. Looking up the germline V gene (reference sequence) yields CDR1 MNHEY and CDR2 SMNVEV. The table lists this clonotype with many counts. Its antigen is still unknown. No much larger clone exists at a distance of one base, and base qualities are not known. All donors were healthy Caucasians. The twin cohort comprised three pairs of female monozygotic twins, all aged roughly 18 to 30 years. The RNA used for TCR libraries was isolated from peripheral blood mononuclear cells. Library method: 5' RACE. This sample was sequenced with an Illumina HiSeq 2000. Template switching added a universal primer binding site, and the final cDNA carried a unique molecular identifier that allowed TCR cDNA molecules to be counted accurately. First-strand cDNA for TCR alpha and beta chains was synthesized from specific primers in the conserved constant-segment region. To control for contamination, every cDNA library was double barcoded, receiving both a SMART-Mk sample barcode and Illumina barcodes. TruSeq adapter sequences and Illumina sample barcodes were added in two successive PCR steps. The TCR alpha and beta cDNA libraries were sequenced on the Illumina HiSeq platform using custom primers. The paper's data handling went like this. Raw reads were processed with MiGEC to extract unique molecular identifiers, and MiXCR was used to determine CDR3 positions. Recombination models were inferred per individual with the repgenHMM and IGoR tools using an EM algorithm. The analysis of shared clonotypes was done with the tcR package in R, with sharing normalized by the product of cloneset sizes. To study raw recombination without the effects of thymic and clonal selection, out-of-frame nonproductive sequences were analyzed. In TCRdb, the public reads were trimmed at Q25 with fastp and aligned with MiXCR, with productive beta chains retained. Every CDR3 protein is listed once, alongside the most common genes and DNA of its rows. The V and J calls come from TCRdb's annotation, not from the publication. The sample contains about 660,000 distinct CDR3 sequences, over 8.5% of them found a single time. The ten top clones hold roughly 0.9% of the sample.

The sample was also reused in another study, on yellow fever vaccine responses in identical twins. As that second study puts it: According to the authors, in identical twins the way T cells responded to vaccination appeared partly convergent and partly personalized. In the study, vaccine-responding T cell clones were precisely tracked in identical twins.

The sample consisted of PBMCs. This chain joins TRBV27 to TRBJ1-1, with 7 middle bases fitting TRBD1. The source is a young woman in good health. The DNA is as follows: TGTGCCAGCAGTACCCGGGGACAGCTCACTGAAGCTTTCTTT. Its product reads: CASSTRGQLTEAFF.